Below, 18 T cell receptor beta chains from the same sample are listed, as sequenced in a study of shared T cell receptors in the human thymus (dated by TCRdb to about 2021). Libraries were prepared through the immunoSEQ multiplex PCR assay. TCRdb retrieved this table from immuneACCESS and kept in-frame rearrangements only. Not all clones are present; in checked studies, unresolved V genes account for under half, and no reason is known for the remainder. This sample comprises roughly 500,000 clones, around 78% of them detected only once. The ten largest clones take up 0.013% of the sample. The sample also formed part of further work on human thymus T cells.

Sequencing was carried out using thymocytes. The receptor set was obtained from a boy less than two years old with a congenital heart defect. Donor details come from another sample of the same person, matched by shared clones.

The V call is TRBV6-5, the J call TRBJ2-7; D unresolved. The length of the CDR3 is 14 residues. Germline V CDR1 and CDR2: MNHEY, SVGAGI. V was clipped by 6 bases and J by 0 bases, with 12 bases between them. The CDR3 DNA reads as TGTGCCAGCAGCCCCGAGTGTCCCTCCTACGAGCAGTACTTC. Its protein is CASSPECPSYEQYF.

The J gene is TRBJ2-7, the V gene TRBV6-4; TRBD1 matches at 7 bases. The CDR3 contains 15 residues. Germline CDR1 and CDR2: MRHNA and SNTAGT. V was pared by 0 bases and J by 2 bases, with 4 bases of the junction left unmatched. The CDR3: CASSDSYRGPYEQYF. In DNA form, the CDR3 reads TGTGCCAGCAGTGACTCGTACAGGGGACCCTACGAGCAGTACTTC.

This clone was detected only a few times. The CDR3 here is CASSSGTGGEKLFF. Written as DNA, the CDR3 is TGTGCCAGCAGCTCGGGGACAGGGGGTGAAAAACTGTTTTTT. V gene TRBV5-6 combines with J gene TRBJ1-4, with 11 positions matching TRBD1. The CDR3 has 14 residues. V shed 3 bases and J 7 bases; nucleotides not matched to a gene: 2. Germline V gene data show CDR1 as SGHDT and CDR2 as YYEEEE.

This chain uses TRBV13 with TRBJ2-1, with 7 bases fitting TRBD2. Losses at the gene ends were 5 bases for V and 0 bases for J; bases not matched to a gene: 7. The germline CDR1 and CDR2 sequences are PRHDT and FYEKMQ (reference sequence). This CDR3 is built from 16 residues. CDR3 in DNA: TGTGCCAGCAGCCCACCTGGCGGGAGCTCCTACAATGAGCAGTTCTTC. Translating gives CASSPPGGSSYNEQFF.

The chain is built from TRBV5-4 and TRBJ1-2; the D gene is possibly TRBD1 (5 bases). Looked up from germline, CDR1 is SGHNT and CDR2 is YYREEE (reference sequence). V lost 0 bases and J 8 bases, leaving 11 bases between the germline ends. The CDR3 runs 13 residues. The CDR3 coding sequence is TGTGCCAGCAGCTTGGGGGGCGGGACGGGCTACACCTTC. Translated, it gives CASSLGGGTGYTF.

This chain joins TRBV27 and TRBJ2-2; the match to TRBD2 covers 9 bases. The J segment lost 6 bases and the V segment lost 2 bases, leaving 10 bases of the junction unmatched. CDR3 length: 17 residues. Germline CDR1 is MNHEY and CDR2 is SMNVEV (reference sequence). CDR3 sequence reads: CASSLIPQREDPGELFF. For the CDR3, the DNA is TGTGCCAGCAGTTTAATTCCCCAGCGGGAGGATCCCGGGGAGCTGTTTTTT.

The J gene is TRBJ2-1, the V gene TRBV6-5; TRBD2 matches at 7 bases. The germline V gene has CDR1 MNHEY and CDR2 SVGAGI. This CDR3 is 15 amino acids long. V lost 5 bases, J lost 2 bases, and 6 bases stayed unmatched. The CDR3 loop is CASSHEGLAYNEQFF. DNA of the CDR3: TGTGCCAGCAGTCATGAAGGACTAGCCTACAATGAGCAGTTCTTC.

The chain recombines TRBV7-3 with TRBJ2-3; 13 bases are shared with TRBD2. CDR3 size: 16 residues. Germline CDR1 reads SGHTA; CDR2 reads FQGTGA. The V and J ends lost 4 bases and 5 bases, in that order; junction bases with no gene match: 6. The DNA of the CDR3 is TGTGCCAGCAGCTCCCGACTAGCGGGAGGAGTAGATACGCAGTATTTT. The encoded protein is CASSSRLAGGVDTQYF.

This chain links TRBV6-4 with TRBJ2-7; TRBD1 might be the D (5 bases). This CDR3 comprises 15 residues. Trimming left V 7 bases short and J 2 bases short, with 18 bases between. CDR1 is MRHNA and CDR2 is SNTAGT in the germline V gene. CDR3 sequence reads: CASNLQVIIPYEQYF. The DNA of the CDR3 is TGTGCCAGCAACTTACAGGTGATCATCCCCTACGAGCAGTACTTC.

The chain couples TRBV28 to TRBJ1-5; TRBD1 agrees at 8 bases. Looked up from germline, CDR1 is MDHEN and CDR2 is SYDVKM. CDR3 size: 16 residues. Losses at the gene ends were 5 bases for V and 7 bases for J; bases not matched to a gene: 13. The DNA for the CDR3 is TGTGCCAGCAGTATCTATGGACAGGGAGTTTACCAGCCCCAGCATTTT. This gives the protein CASSIYGQGVYQPQHF.

The V call is TRBV28, the J call TRBJ1-1, with 7 bases aligning to TRBD1. CDR1 and CDR2 from the germline V gene are MDHEN and SYDVKM. The CDR3 runs to 13 residues. Trimming took 2 bases from V and 4 from J; bases not matched to a gene: 1. CDR3 sequence reads: CASSLPGGTEAFF. The CDR3 nucleotides are TGTGCCAGCAGTTTACCAGGGGGCACTGAAGCTTTCTTT.

This clone appeared a few times. The chain joins TRBV27 to TRBJ2-7; the match to TRBD1 covers 7 bases. Per the germline V gene, CDR1 is MNHEY and CDR2 is SMNVEV (reference sequence). The CDR3 covers 15 residues. V shed 2 bases, J shed 5 bases, and the junction held 9 bases outside the gene matches. CDR3 in amino acids: CASSLRKGAKNEQYF. The CDR3 DNA sequence: TGTGCCAGCAGTTTAAGAAAGGGGGCGAAGAACGAGCAGTACTTC.

J is TRBJ2-3 and V is TRBV11-2; D perhaps matches TRBD2 (5 bases). Between the trimmed V and J ends, which lost 3 bases and 3 bases, there was a span of 7 bases. This CDR3 is 13 amino acids long. Germline-derived CDR1 and CDR2 are SGHAT and FQNNGV. Here the CDR3 DNA reads TGTGCCAGCAGCTTGCTAGCTACAGATACGCAGTATTTT. This encodes CASSLLATDTQYF.

This clone has a handful of counts. V usage is TRBV5-6 and J usage is TRBJ1-1, with D possibly matching TRBD1 (6 bases). Germline V CDR1 and CDR2: SGHDT, YYEEEE. The CDR3 consists of 14 residues. V shed 4 bases and J shed 0 bases, with 10 bases lying between them. The CDR3 loop is CASSVQGLNTEAFF. The CDR3 region has the DNA TGTGCCAGCAGCGTACAGGGATTGAACACTGAAGCTTTCTTT.

The rearrangement links TRBV7-2 to TRBJ2-7; 12 bases match TRBD2. Germline V gene data show CDR1 as SGHTA and CDR2 as FQGNSA. V was pared by 1 base and J by 2 bases, with 9 bases of the junction left unmatched. The CDR3 spans 18 residues. The CDR3 bases are TGTGCCAGCAGCTTAGGACTAGCGGGAGATAGGATGGCCTACGAGCAGTACTTC. This sequence encodes CASSLGLAGDRMAYEQYF.

Written as DNA, the CDR3 is TGTGCCAGCAGCAGGACAGGGGGCTACGAGCAGTACTTC. It translates to CASSRTGGYEQYF. This chain links TRBV7-2 with TRBJ2-7; 10 bases match TRBD1. The germline V gene has CDR1 SGHTA and CDR2 FQGNSA. The CDR3 loop spans 13 amino acids. V was clipped by 5 bases and J by 3 bases; unmatched bases: 1.

The J gene is TRBJ2-2, the V gene TRBV2; maybe TRBD2 (5 bases). The CDR3 has 16 residues. Trimming shortened V by 7 bases and J by 1 base, and 16 bases separated the two germline ends. CDR1 is SNHLY, CDR2 FYNNEI, per germline. Here the CDR3 DNA reads TGTGCCAGCACTACCCGGAGGCGGTTGAACACCGGGGAGCTGTTTTTT. This sequence encodes CASTTRRRLNTGELFF.

The CDR3 coding sequence is TGTGCCAGCAGTTTTCGGGGACTAGCGGGAACCTACGAGCAGTACTTC. Protein product: CASSFRGLAGTYEQYF. The V gene is TRBV27, the J gene TRBJ2-7, with 13 bases matching TRBD2. The trim removed 3 bases at V and 2 bases at J, leaving 4 bases unmatched. This CDR3 has 16 residues. The germline V gene encodes CDR1 MNHEY and CDR2 SMNVEV (reference sequence).